The clone carrying this T cell receptor beta chain was found once. This entry belongs to a study of Ad26.COV2.S vaccination and SARS-CoV-2 variants. Sample treatment: roughly 18 received Ad26.COV2.S at low or high dose, single or two shots; 5 received placebo; per-sample allocation not given. Day 63 after the first vaccine or placebo injection was the time point for sampling. An Ad26 vector expressing Wuhan-strain SARS-CoV-2 spike served as the vaccine. The data were produced by immunoSEQ multiplex PCR, yet TCRdb's version contains in-frame clones alone and is incomplete. The sample records just over 350,000 clones, 70% to 90% being singletons. This sequence originates from a person between 18 and 59 years old who received the Ad26.COV2.S COVID-19 vaccine or a placebo. The sample here was peripheral blood, taken in a trial of Ad26.COV2.S vaccine versus placebo.

This CDR3 reads CASSRTPGTANTGELFF. CDR3 bases: TGTGCCAGCAGCCGTACCCCCGGGACAGCGAACACCGGGGAGCTGTTTTTT. The J gene is TRBJ2-2, the V gene TRBV3-1 (or the pseudogene TRBV3-2); 7 nucleotides line up with TRBD1. J was trimmed by 0 bases and V by 4 bases; bases with no gene match: 8. The CDR3 has 17 amino acids. CDR1 is LGHDT, CDR2 YNNKEL, per germline (reference sequence).